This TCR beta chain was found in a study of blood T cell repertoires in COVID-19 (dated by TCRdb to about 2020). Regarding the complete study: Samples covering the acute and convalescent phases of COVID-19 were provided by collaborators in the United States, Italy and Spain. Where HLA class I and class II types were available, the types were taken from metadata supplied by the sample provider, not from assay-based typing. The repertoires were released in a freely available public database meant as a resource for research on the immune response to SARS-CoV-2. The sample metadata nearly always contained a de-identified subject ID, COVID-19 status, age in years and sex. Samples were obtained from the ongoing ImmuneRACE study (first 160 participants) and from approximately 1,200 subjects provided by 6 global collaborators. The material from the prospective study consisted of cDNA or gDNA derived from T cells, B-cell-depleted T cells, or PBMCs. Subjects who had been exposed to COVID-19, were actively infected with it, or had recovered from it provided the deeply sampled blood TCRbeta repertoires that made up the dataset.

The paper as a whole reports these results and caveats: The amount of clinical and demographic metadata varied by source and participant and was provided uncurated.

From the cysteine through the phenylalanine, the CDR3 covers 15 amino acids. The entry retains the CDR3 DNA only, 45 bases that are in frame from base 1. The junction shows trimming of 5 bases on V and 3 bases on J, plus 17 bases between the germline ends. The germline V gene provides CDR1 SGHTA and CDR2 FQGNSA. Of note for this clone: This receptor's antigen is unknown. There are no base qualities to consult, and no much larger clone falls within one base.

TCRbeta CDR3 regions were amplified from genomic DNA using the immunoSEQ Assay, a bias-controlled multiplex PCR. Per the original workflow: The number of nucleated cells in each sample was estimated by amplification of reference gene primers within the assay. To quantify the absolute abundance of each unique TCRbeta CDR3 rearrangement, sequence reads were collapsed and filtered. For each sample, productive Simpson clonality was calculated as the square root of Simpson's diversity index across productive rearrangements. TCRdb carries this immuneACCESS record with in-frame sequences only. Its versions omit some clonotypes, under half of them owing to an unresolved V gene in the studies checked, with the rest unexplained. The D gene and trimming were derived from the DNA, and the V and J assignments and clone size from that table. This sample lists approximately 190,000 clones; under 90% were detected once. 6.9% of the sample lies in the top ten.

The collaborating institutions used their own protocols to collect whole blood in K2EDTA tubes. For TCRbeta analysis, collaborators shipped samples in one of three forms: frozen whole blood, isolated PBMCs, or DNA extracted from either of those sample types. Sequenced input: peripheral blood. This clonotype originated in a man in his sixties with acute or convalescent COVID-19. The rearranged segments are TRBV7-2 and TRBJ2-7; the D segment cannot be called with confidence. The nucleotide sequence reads TGTGCCAGCAGCCCCGACTGGTCTTGGGTCTACGAGCAGTACTTC. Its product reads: CASSPDWSWVYEQYF.